This TCR beta chain was documented in a study of shared clonotypes between healthy human individuals. Clones were sequenced by immunoSEQ multiplex PCR, and TCRdb holds only the in-frame ones, with some missing. The sample shows nearly 750,000 clones, approximately 72% of them seen only once. Notes on this clone: As yet, its antigen is unknown.

Study-level points and caveats: Larger estimated richness was generally seen in naive subsets than in memory subsets.

CDR1 is MNHNS and CDR2 is SASEGT in the germline V gene. This CDR3 is 13 amino acids long. The V end lost 2 bases, the J end lost 2 bases, and 6 bases lay between the germline ends. This receptor was taken from a woman aged 25 to 39 in good health. This chain connects TRBV6-1 to TRBJ2-5; D unclear. The sample taken for sequencing was memory CD4+ T cells sorted from blood. Subset reported: CD45RA-negative fraction. The CDR3 here is CASSERQQETQYF. CDR3 in DNA: TGTGCCAGCAGTGAACGGCAGCAAGAGACCCAGTACTTC.